Presented here are 31 T cell receptor beta chains from one specimen sequenced in a study of shared clonotypes between healthy human individuals. Repertoires were generated with immunoSEQ multiplex PCR, while TCRdb's copy carries only in-frame clones and drops some. The sample carries roughly 700,000 clones, less than 85% recorded once. The sequencing input was memory CD4+ T cells sorted from blood. The sample's subset: CD45RA-negative fraction. The source is a woman in her twenties or thirties in good health.

This sequence joins TRBV6-1 and TRBJ1-2; D not resolved. The CDR3 length is 12 residues. Trimming removed 5 bases at V and 6 bases at J, with 10 bases between. Germline V gene lookup returns CDR1 MNHNS and CDR2 SASEGT. Written as DNA, the CDR3 is TGTGCCAGCAGTCCAGCTCCACATGGCTACACCTTC. Translated, it gives CASSPAPHGYTF.

As for this clone: The sample holds other DNA sequences that translate to the same CDR3. The chain uses TRBV7-9 and TRBJ2-5; D is uncertain. Trimming left V 1 base short and J 5 bases short, with 8 bases between. Germline CDR1 and CDR2: SEHNR and FQNEAQ (reference sequence). This CDR3 has 13 residues. The CDR3 is CASSLGSSETQYF. The CDR3 DNA reads TGTGCCAGCAGCTTAGGATCCTCGGAGACCCAGTACTTC.

V gene TRBV5-1 combines with J gene TRBJ2-1; D gene unclear. This CDR3 has 12 residues. Trimming shortened V by 4 bases and J by 3 bases, and 5 bases separated the two germline ends. Germline CDR1 and CDR2: SGHRS and YFSETQ. The CDR3 DNA is TGCGCCAGCAGCCGAAACTACAATGAGCAGTTCTTC. Its translation is CASSRNYNEQFF.

This chain uses TRBV7-6 with TRBJ2-1, with unresolved D. The V end was cut by 4 bases, the J end by 4 bases, with 11 bases between. Per the germline V gene, CDR1 is SGHVS and CDR2 is FNYEAQ. The CDR3 spans 14 residues. CDR3 sequence reads: CASSSVKGYNEQFF. The CDR3 coding sequence is TGTGCCAGCAGCTCGGTGAAGGGATACAATGAGCAGTTCTTC.

This clone occurred once. J is TRBJ2-2 and V is TRBV11-2, with D perhaps being TRBD1 or TRBD2 (6 bases each). Germline CDR1 reads SGHAT; CDR2 reads FQNNGV. CDR3 length: 16 amino acids. Trimming removed 0 bases from V and 4 bases from J, with 12 bases in between. The CDR3 nucleotides are TGTGCCAGCAGCTTAGAGGGGGGCTTAGGCACCGGGGAGCTGTTTTTT. Protein: CASSLEGGLGTGELFF. The complete variable domain, with remaining parts taken from reference TRBV11-2 and TRBJ2-2, reads EAGVAQSPRYKIIEKRQSVAFWCNPISGHATLYWYQQILGQGPKLLIQFQNNGVVDDSQLPKDRFSAERLKGVDSTLKIQPAKLEDSAVYLCASSLEGGLGTGELFFGEGSRLTVL.

As for this clone: Other nucleotide sequences from this sample produce the same CDR3. The rearrangement uses TRBV5-1 and TRBJ2-1; TRBD1 might be the D (6 bases). V lost 4 bases, J lost 0 bases, and 11 bases lay in between. This CDR3 is built from 15 residues. CDR1 SGHRS and CDR2 YFSETQ come from the germline V gene. DNA of the CDR3: TGCGCCAGCAGCCTAGACAGGATCTCCTACAATGAGCAGTTCTTC. This sequence encodes CASSLDRISYNEQFF.

J is TRBJ2-3 and V is TRBV4-1, with D maybe TRBD2 (6 bases). CDR1 is MGHRA, CDR2 YSYEKL, per germline. Trimming took off 3 bases at V and 7 bases at J, with 20 bases between the two ends. The CDR3 covers 16 residues. The CDR3 bases are TGCGCCAGCAGCCAGCCAGTGAGGCGGGACTCGAATACGCAGTATTTT. Amino acid sequence: CASSQPVRRDSNTQYF.

This chain joins TRBV11-2 and TRBJ2-3; 16 bases line up with TRBD2. Germline values: CDR1 SGHAT, CDR2 FQNNGV. This CDR3 spans 15 amino acids. Losses at the gene ends were 3 bases for V and 6 bases for J; bases not matched to a gene: 0. For the CDR3, the DNA is TGTGCCAGCAGCTTGGGACTAGCGGGGGGGGATACGCAGTATTTT. Protein sequence: CASSLGLAGGDTQYF. Supplemented by reference TRBV11-2 and TRBJ2-3, the full variable domain reads EAGVAQSPRYKIIEKRQSVAFWCNPISGHATLYWYQQILGQGPKLLIQFQNNGVVDDSQLPKDRFSAERLKGVDSTLKIQPAKLEDSAVYLCASSLGLAGGDTQYFGPGTRLTVL.

The rearrangement joins TRBV5-1 to TRBJ1-3, with D possibly TRBD1 on 5 matching bases. CDR1 and CDR2 from the germline V gene are SGHRS and YFSETQ. The CDR3 contains 16 residues. Trimming removed 4 bases at V and 2 bases at J, with 16 bases between. This CDR3 is CASSPNPTVPGNTIYF. The CDR3 DNA is TGCGCCAGCAGCCCGAACCCGACAGTTCCTGGAAACACCATATATTTT.

The gene calls are TRBV14 and TRBJ2-7; possible D gene TRBD1, 6 bases. V dropped 6 bases and J dropped 0 bases, with 15 bases sitting between them. This CDR3 region has 15 residues. Germline lookup yields CDR1 SGHDN and CDR2 FVKESK. For the CDR3, the DNA is TGTGCCAGCAGACAGGGACCGAAGTTCTCCTACGAGCAGTACTTC. This gives the protein CASRQGPKFSYEQYF.

The chain links TRBV4-1 to TRBJ1-4; tentative D call: TRBD1 (5 bases). V dropped 9 bases and J dropped 2 bases, with 10 bases sitting between them. The CDR3 covers 13 residues. The germline CDR1 and CDR2 sequences are MGHRA and YSYEKL. CDR3 DNA sequence: TGCGCCAGTGGCAGGGAGACTAATGAAAAACTGTTTTTT. The encoded protein is CASGRETNEKLFF.

V gene TRBV28 combines with J gene TRBJ1-2; no reliable D call. Germline values: CDR1 MDHEN, CDR2 SYDVKM. This CDR3 contains 12 residues. Deletions cut 2 bases from V and 8 bases from J, with 9 bases between. The CDR3 sequence: CASSLQGEGYTF. The CDR3 DNA reads TGTGCCAGCAGTTTACAAGGAGAAGGCTACACCTTC.

This clone was seen more than once but under ten times. J is TRBJ2-5 and V is TRBV10-2, with D tentatively TRBD2 (6 bases). The DNA end lines up better with TRBJ2-7; the J call may be wrong. The CDR3 has 13 amino acids. Germline CDR1 reads WSHSY; CDR2 reads SAAADI. The CDR3: CASTLDYGGEQYF. The CDR3 region has the DNA TGCGCCAGCACCTTGGACTACGGGGGCGAGCAGTACTTC.

The chain joins TRBV4-2 to TRBJ1-2; 10 bases line up with TRBD1. Germline V lookup: CDR1 LGHNA, CDR2 YNFKEQ. With V trimmed by 1 base and J by 3 bases, 5 bases remained unmatched. This CDR3 has 16 amino acids. CDR3 residues: CASSQVGTGEHYGYTF. For the CDR3, the DNA is TGTGCCAGCAGCCAAGTAGGGACAGGGGAGCACTATGGCTACACCTTC.

CDR3 protein: CASSPGTSTGIQYF. CDR3 nucleotides: TGCGCCAGCAGCCCCGGGACTAGCACCGGCATTCAGTACTTC. The chain has TRBV5-1 and TRBJ2-4; 9 positions agree with TRBD2. Germline-derived CDR1 and CDR2 are SGHRS and YFSETQ. The CDR3 covers 14 residues. V gave up 4 bases and J gave up 9 bases; unmatched junction bases: 8.

V usage is TRBV5-1 and J usage is TRBJ1-5; 10 bases fit TRBD1. The V and J ends lost 0 bases and 4 bases, in that order; junction bases with no gene match: 1. The V gene's germline CDR1 is SGHRS and CDR2 YFSETQ. CDR3 size: 15 residues. The DNA for the CDR3 is TGCGCCAGCAGCTTGGGACAGGGGGCTAATCAGCCCCAGCATTTT. Encoded protein: CASSLGQGANQPQHF.

The chain carries TRBV7-3 and TRBJ2-1; weak D call: TRBD1 (5 bases). This CDR3 is 14 amino acids long. V lost 5 bases, J lost 8 bases, and 16 bases lay in between. Germline CDR1 SGHTA, CDR2 FQGTGA. Written as DNA, the CDR3 is TGTGCCAGCAGCAAACAGGCCGTCTCCGATGAGCAGTTCTTC. Translating gives CASSKQAVSDEQFF. Full variable domain (missing parts from reference TRBV7-3 and TRBJ2-1): GAGVSQTPSNKVTEKGKYVELRCDPISGHTALYWYRQSLGQGPEFLIYFQGTGAADDSGLPNDRFFAVRPEGSVSTLKIQRTERGDSAVYLCASSKQAVSDEQFFGPGTRLTVL.

The V call is TRBV25-1, the J call TRBJ1-2; 7 bases match TRBD1. In germline, CDR1 is MGHDK, CDR2 SYGVNS. The CDR3 is 14 amino acids. V gave up 1 base and J gave up 4 bases; unmatched junction bases: 3. The CDR3 protein is CASSEFNRGYGYTF. CDR3 DNA sequence: TGTGCCAGCAGTGAATTTAACAGGGGCTATGGCTACACCTTC.

The chain combines TRBV4-2 with TRBJ2-7, with 11 bases matching TRBD2. V was clipped by 5 bases and J by 3 bases; unmatched bases: 3. The CDR3 runs 14 residues. The germline V gene has CDR1 LGHNA and CDR2 YNFKEQ. CDR3 sequence (DNA): TGTGCCAGCAGCGGGGGACTAGCGGACTACGAGCAGTACTTC. This gives the protein CASSGGLADYEQYF.

This chain links TRBV4-1 with TRBJ2-3; D not resolved. The CDR3 sequence is 16 residues long. The germline gives CDR1 MGHRA, CDR2 YSYEKL. V was trimmed by 0 bases and J by 4 bases, leaving 14 bases between them. The CDR3 protein is CASSQEVRNYPDTQYF. CDR3 nucleotides: TGCGCCAGCAGCCAAGAGGTCAGGAACTACCCAGATACGCAGTATTTT.

V gene TRBV28 combines with J gene TRBJ1-5, with D unresolved. CDR3 length: 15 residues. CDR1 is MDHEN, CDR2 SYDVKM, per germline. V was clipped by 7 bases and J by 5 bases, with 18 bases between them. CDR3 coding DNA: TGTGCCAGCACCCAAGGCGGGCGGTGGGATCAGCCCCAGCATTTT. Encoded protein: CASTQGGRWDQPQHF.

This clone was recorded only once. The J gene is TRBJ2-3, the V gene TRBV29-1, with 9 bases matching TRBD1. CDR3 length: 14 residues. Trimming at V came to 6 bases and at J to 2 bases, leaving 6 bases not matched to a gene. Germline V CDR1 and CDR2: SQVTM, ANQGSEA. CDR3 loop: CSVNRGLSTDTQYF. For the CDR3, the DNA is TGCAGCGTCAACAGGGGGCTCTCCACAGATACGCAGTATTTT.

This clone was seen ten or more times. The chain uses TRBV11-3 and TRBJ2-2; possible D gene TRBD2, 6 bases. CDR1 and CDR2 from the germline V gene are SGHNT and YENEEA. V was clipped by 3 bases and J by 3 bases, with 11 bases between them. The CDR3 is 15 amino acids. The CDR3 coding sequence is TGTGCCAGCAGCTTGTCCGGGAGCCACACCGGGGAGCTGTTTTTT. Its protein is CASSLSGSHTGELFF.

The V call is TRBV29-1, the J call TRBJ1-1, with 9 bases identical to TRBD1. Trimming took 7 bases from V and 5 from J; bases not matched to a gene: 8. Looked up from germline, CDR1 is SQVTM and CDR2 is ANQGSEA. The CDR3 runs to 13 residues. The CDR3 spells CSGGRGQGTEAFF. The CDR3 DNA is TGCAGCGGGGGAAGGGGACAGGGAACTGAAGCTTTCTTT.

The chain links TRBV5-6 to TRBJ2-3; a weak D match, TRBD2 (5 bases). The length of the CDR3 is 14 residues. Germline V gene lookup returns CDR1 SGHDT and CDR2 YYEEEE. V was clipped by 8 bases and J by 1 base, with 14 bases between them. This chain's CDR3 is CARSQRIRTDTQYF. CDR3 DNA sequence: TGTGCCAGGAGCCAGCGGATACGCACAGATACGCAGTATTTT.

This clone was seen a handful of times. This chain uses TRBV11-2 with TRBJ2-7; 7 bases map to TRBD2. This CDR3 is built from 15 residues. Germline values: CDR1 SGHAT, CDR2 FQNNGV. With V trimmed by 5 bases and J by 6 bases, 13 bases remained unmatched. CDR3 amino acids: CASSPLGGDGGEQYF. CDR3 nucleotide sequence: TGTGCCAGCAGCCCCCTGGGGGGGGATGGGGGCGAGCAGTACTTC.

This clone showed up just a few times. V usage is TRBV27 and J usage is TRBJ2-3, with 7 bases fitting TRBD2. The length of the CDR3 is 15 residues. V lost 6 bases and J lost 3; bases outside the gene matches: 9. Germline values: CDR1 MNHEY, CDR2 SMNVEV (reference sequence). The CDR3 bases are TGTGCCAGCAGAACGGGACTAAGAAGGACAGATACGCAGTATTTT. It specifies CASRTGLRRTDTQYF.

Only a few counts were recorded for this clone. The chain uses TRBV14 and TRBJ2-3; no reliable D call. The V gene's germline CDR1 is SGHDN and CDR2 FVKESK. There are 17 residues in the CDR3. Trimming left V 0 bases short and J 2 bases short, with 15 bases between. The DNA of the CDR3 is TGTGCCAGCAGCCAAGACCCCACAGAGGTGCACACAGATACGCAGTATTTT. It translates to CASSQDPTEVHTDTQYF.

V gene TRBV28 combines with J gene TRBJ2-3, with TRBD2 matching over 10 bases. J lost 2 bases, V lost 8 bases, and 10 bases had no gene match. The CDR3 length is 16 residues. Per the germline V gene, CDR1 is MDHEN and CDR2 is SYDVKM. CDR3 DNA sequence: TGTGCCAGCTCAGGGGCTAGCGGGAGATCCACAGATACGCAGTATTTT. This gives the protein CASSGASGRSTDTQYF. Based on the CDR3 plus reference TRBV28 and TRBJ2-3, the full variable domain is DVKVTQSSRYLVKRTGEKVFLECVQDMDHENMFWYRQDPGLGLRLIYFSYDVKMKEKGDIPEGYSVSREKKERFSLILESASTNQTSMYLCASSGASGRSTDTQYFGPGTRLTVL.

Comments on this clone: Additional DNA sequences in this sample encode the identical CDR3. The rearrangement joins TRBV6-6 to TRBJ1-1, with D unresolved. CDR3 length: 14 residues. Germline values: CDR1 MNHNY, CDR2 SVGAGI (reference sequence). Trimming cost V 2 bases and J 1 base, with 8 bases left between them. CDR3 nucleotides: TGTGCCAGCAGTTACCCCGGCGGGAACACTGAAGCTTTCTTT. Its protein product is CASSYPGGNTEAFF.

The rearrangement joins TRBV25-1 to TRBJ2-7, with 8 positions matching TRBD2. CDR3 size: 14 residues. V shed 8 bases and J 2 bases; nucleotides not matched to a gene: 8. CDR1 MGHDK and CDR2 SYGVNS come from the germline V gene. The chain's CDR3 is CASRMTSAPYEQYF. CDR3 nucleotides: TGTGCCAGCCGAATGACTAGCGCTCCCTACGAGCAGTACTTC.